A selection of T cell receptor beta chains follows, all from one sample in a study of T cell responses to AZD1222 COVID-19 vaccine. Sequenced by immunoSEQ multiplex PCR; TCRdb stores in-frame clones only, minus some. The sample includes approximately 160,000 clones, approximately 89% seen only once; the top ten take under 5%. Sequenced material: peripheral blood, taken on day 0 of AZD1222 vaccination. The receptors derive from an adult in good health. The CDR3 runs from the conserved cysteine through the conserved F or W. A D gene is named only where the DNA matches it firmly. Clone size is stated in some rows and not others, as once, few, many or a class when expanded.

J	size	V	D	DNA	CDR3
TRBJ2-7	NA	TRBV28	TRBD2	TGTGCCAGCAGTTTTCCGGGGGGAACCTACGAGCAGTACTTC	CASSFPGGTYEQYF
TRBJ2-6	NA	TRBV19	TRBD1	TGTGCCAGTAGGGAACAGGGGTCTAGTGGGGCCAACGTCCTGACTTTC	CASREQGSSGANVLTF
TRBJ1-1	NA	TRBV12-5	TRBD1	TGTGCTAGTGGTCCCCCTAGGGACAGCAGGCCCAACACTGAAGCTTTCTTT	CASGPPRDSRPNTEAFF
TRBJ2-1	NA	TRBV6-2/TRBV6-3	TRBD2	TGTGCCAGCAGTTACTCCGGGACTAGCGGGAATGATGAGCAGTTCTTC	CASSYSGTSGNDEQFF
TRBJ1-3	NA	TRBV28	NA	TGTGCCAGCAGTTCCGGGACAAGGGGGTACTCTGGAAACACCATATATTTT	CASSSGTRGYSGNTIYF
TRBJ2-7	once	TRBV11-2	TRBD1	TGTGCCAGCAGCTCGCAGGGGGCTTCCTACAATCCCTACGAGCAGTACTTC	CASSSQGASYNPYEQYF
TRBJ2-7	NA	TRBV24-1	TRBD2	TGTGCCACCAGTGATTCAGCGGGAGAAGGTTACGAGCAGTACTTC	CATSDSAGEGYEQYF
TRBJ2-2	once	TRBV9	NA	TGTGCCAGCAGCCCAAGTGGGGGTTTATCCGGGGAGCTGTTTTTT	CASSPSGGLSGELFF
TRBJ1-5	NA	TRBV28	NA	TGTGCCAGCAGTTTACAGCTCAATCAGCCCCAGCATTTT	CASSLQLNQPQHF
TRBJ2-7	NA	TRBV6-5	NA	TGTGCCAGCAGTTACTCCGGGACTTGGAGCTCCTACGAGCAGTACTTC	CASSYSGTWSSYEQYF
TRBJ1-5	NA	TRBV5-1	NA	TGCGCCAGCACGGGAGACGGAAATCAGCCCCAGCATTTT	CASTGDGNQPQHF
TRBJ1-5	NA	TRBV6-1	NA	TGTGCCAGCAGTGAAGCGCGGGGAGGGGTGGGCAATCAGCCCCAGCATTTT	CASSEARGGVGNQPQHF
TRBJ2-3	NA	TRBV7-9	NA	TGTGCCAGCAGCTTAGGTTGGGCAACCACTAGCACAGATACGCAGTATTTT	CASSLGWATTSTDTQYF
TRBJ2-3	NA	TRBV19	TRBD2	TGTGCCAGTAGGAAGCGGGTTCCGGGACTAGCGGGCGGCTACACAGATACGCAGTATTTT	CASRKRVPGLAGGYTDTQYF
TRBJ1-2	NA	TRBV7-2	TRBD1	TGTGCCAGCAGCTTAATAGGGGCAGACAGGGGGATAAACTATGGCTACACCTTC	CASSLIGADRGINYGYTF
TRBJ2-1	NA	TRBV5-1	TRBD2	TGCGCCAGCCAGGACCTTAGCGGGATTGGTGAGCAGTTCTTC	CASQDLSGIGEQFF
TRBJ1-5	NA	TRBV28	NA	TGTGCCAGCGGGGGGCCGCGTAGGGATCAGCCCCAGCATTTT	CASGGPRRDQPQHF
TRBJ2-3	NA	TRBV27	NA	TGTGCCAGCAGTTTATCGGGACCGGAGCTCACAGATACGCAGTATTTT	CASSLSGPELTDTQYF
TRBJ2-7	NA	TRBV5-4	NA	TGTGCCAGCAGCTTGGGTCAGGAAATCTACGAGCAGTACTTC	CASSLGQEIYEQYF
TRBJ1-1	NA	TRBV5-1	NA	TGCGCCAGCAGCTTGGATCCCCCCCGAGCTTTCTTT	CASSLDPPRAFF
TRBJ1-6	NA	TRBV9	TRBD1	TGTGCCAGCAGCGGGTCCGGGACAGGGATTTCTTCACCCCTCCACTTT	CASSGSGTGISSPLHF
TRBJ2-5	NA	TRBV3-1/TRBV3-2	TRBD2	TGTGCCAGCAGCCAAGATCGGACTAGCGGGAGGGCCGCAAAGACCCAGTACTTC	CASSQDRTSGRAAKTQYF
TRBJ1-1	NA	TRBV7-9	NA	TGTGCCAGCAGCTTACTCCAGAATACTGAAGCTTTCTTT	CASSLLQNTEAFF
TRBJ1-2	NA	TRBV18	TRBD1	TGTGCCAGCTCGCTCCGGGACAGCTACTATGGCTACACCTTC	CASSLRDSYYGYTF
TRBJ1-2	NA	TRBV28	NA	TGTGCCAGCAGCACCCCCGGGGGCTTTGCTAACTATGGCTACACCTTC	CASSTPGGFANYGYTF
TRBJ2-7	NA	TRBV18	NA	TGTGCCACGGGGGCAGCGTCCTACGAGCAGTACTTC	CATGAASYEQYF
TRBJ2-5	once	TRBV3-1/TRBV3-2	NA	TGTGCCAGCAGCCAAGATAAAAAGACCCAGTACTTC	CASSQDKKTQYF
TRBJ2-1	NA	TRBV27	NA	TGTGCCAGCAGTTATTTCAACTCCTACAATGAGCAGTTCTTC	CASSYFNSYNEQFF
TRBJ1-1	once	TRBV10-3	NA	TGTGCCATTCGGACCCTAAGAACTGAAGCTTTCTTT	CAIRTLRTEAFF
TRBJ2-7	NA	TRBV6-4	TRBD2	TGTGCCAGCAGTCGAACTAGCGGGAGTGGGGACTACGAGCAGTACTTC	CASSRTSGSGDYEQYF
TRBJ1-2	NA	TRBV28	NA	TGTGCCAGCGTACAGTCCAACTATGGCTACACCTTC	CASVQSNYGYTF
TRBJ1-3	NA	TRBV24-1	NA	TGTGCCACCAGTGACCCCTCGGAGGGAGTATCATCTGGAAACACCATATATTTT	CATSDPSEGVSSGNTIYF
TRBJ1-1	NA	TRBV20-1	NA	TGCAGTGCTAGAGGGACACTCGAAGCTTTCTTT	CSARGTLEAFF
TRBJ1-3	once	TRBV28	NA	TGTGCCAGCATAAACTCTGGAAACACCATATATTTT	CASINSGNTIYF
TRBJ1-2	NA	TRBV5-1	NA	TGCGCCAGCAGCCTACTCAGGGGAAACTATGGCTACACCTTC	CASSLLRGNYGYTF
TRBJ2-7	NA	TRBV28	TRBD2	TGTGCCAGCAGTGGTTCTAGCGGGGCCTTCTACGAGCAGTACTTC	CASSGSSGAFYEQYF
TRBJ2-7	NA	TRBV3-1/TRBV3-2	NA	TGTGCCAGCAGCCAGGACTCGGCCTACGAGCAGTACTTC	CASSQDSAYEQYF
TRBJ1-5	NA	TRBV10-2	NA	TGCGCCAGCACAGACAGGTATAGCAATCAGCCCCAGCATTTT	CASTDRYSNQPQHF
TRBJ2-3	NA	TRBV4-1	TRBD2	TGCGCCAGCAGCCAAAGGACTAGCGGGGGAACAGATACGCAGTATTTT	CASSQRTSGGTDTQYF
TRBJ2-7	NA	TRBV14	NA	TGTGCCAGCAGCCAAAAGGGATACGAGCAGTACTTC	CASSQKGYEQYF
TRBJ2-7	NA	TRBV9	TRBD2	TGTGCCAGCAGCATAGGCGGGGGACCCTACGAGCAGTACTTC	CASSIGGGPYEQYF
TRBJ1-5	NA	TRBV6-5	NA	TGTGCCAGCATGTTCGGGGACCCTGATCAGCCCCAGCATTTT	CASMFGDPDQPQHF
TRBJ2-5	NA	TRBV5-1	TRBD1	TGCGCCAGCAGCAAAGGGGACAGGGGGACCCGAGAGACCCAGTACTTC	CASSKGDRGTRETQYF
TRBJ2-5	once	TRBV30	TRBD1	TGTGCCTGGAAAGTTGGGACAGGGGATTTAGAGACCCAGTACTTC	CAWKVGTGDLETQYF
TRBJ2-5	once	TRBV9	NA	TGTGCCAGCAGCGTAGAAAGGGGGTACCAAGAGACCCAGTACTTC	CASSVERGYQETQYF
TRBJ1-4	NA	TRBV4-1	NA	TGCGCCAGCAGCCAAGGGAAGGGCCTTACCTCAACTAATGAAAAACTGTTTTTT	CASSQGKGLTSTNEKLFF
TRBJ1-4	NA	TRBV3-1/TRBV3-2	NA	TGTGCCAGCAGCCAAGATTTGGGCAGGGTTGAAAAACTGTTTTTT	CASSQDLGRVEKLFF
TRBJ1-5	NA	TRBV6-8	TRBD1	TGTGCCAGCAGTTGCTTAGACAGGGAGGGCAATCAGCCCCAGCATTTT	CASSCLDREGNQPQHF
TRBJ2-3	NA	TRBV7-2	TRBD2	TGTGCCAGCAGCTTAAGATCTAGCGGGAGTCCGCATTTT	CASSLRSSGSPHF
TRBJ2-2	NA	TRBV12-5	NA	TGTGCTAGTGGTTTGGTACTGGGCGGGCCCTTCACCGGGGAGCTGTTTTTT	CASGLVLGGPFTGELFF
TRBJ2-2	NA	TRBV11-3	NA	TGTGCCAGCAGCCAAACCACGGTGGCGGGGGAGCTGTTTTTT	CASSQTTVAGELFF
TRBJ1-5	NA	TRBV19	NA	TGTGCCAGTAGTATAGGAGTCTTAAGTCAGCCCCAGCATTTT	CASSIGVLSQPQHF